The 7 T cell receptor beta chains below come from one sample, sequenced in a study of cytomegalovirus exposure and HLA in healthy donors (dated by TCRdb to the late 2010s). The library was prepared using the immunoSEQ multiplex PCR assay. For the multiplex PCR, a mixture combining 60 forward primers for TCR Vbeta segments and 13 reverse primers for TCR Jbeta segments was used. TCRdb limited this immuneACCESS table to in-frame rearrangements with V and J called. A share of clones is missing; checked studies link under half to unresolved V genes, and the rest is unexplained. The sample table on file contains 100,000 to 150,000 clones. The ten largest clones represent around 2.4% of the sample. What was sequenced was PBMCs. The receptors here all came from a man aged 35 to 55 in good health and CMV-seronegative.

The rearrangement uses TRBV6-5 and TRBJ1-1, with D perhaps matching TRBD1 (6 bases). Germline assignment: CDR1 MNHEY and CDR2 SVGAGI. The CDR3 has 14 residues. Trimming stripped 7 bases from V and 5 bases from J, with 17 bases between. The CDR3 protein is CASTGGAGETEAFF. The CDR3, as DNA: TGTGCCAGCACGGGAGGGGCAGGGGAGACTGAAGCTTTCTTT.

This rearrangement joins TRBV6-5 to TRBJ1-5, with no clear D. The CDR3 is 13 residues long. Trimming took 11 bases from V and 7 from J, leaving 18 bases between them. Looked up from germline, CDR1 is MNHEY and CDR2 is SVGAGI. The CDR3 spells CAAARGRLQPQHF. As DNA, the CDR3 is TGTGCCGCGGCCCGCGGGAGGTTACAGCCCCAGCATTTT.

The chain recombines TRBV10-3 with TRBJ2-3; 7 bases align to TRBD2. V gave up 3 bases and J gave up 6 bases; unmatched junction bases: 6. The CDR3 totals 14 residues. Germline-derived CDR1 and CDR2 are ENHRY and SYGVKD. In nucleotides, the CDR3 is TGTGCCATCAGTGATCGGGCGGGGGTCGATACGCAGTATTTT. Its protein product is CAISDRAGVDTQYF.

The genes are TRBV15 and TRBJ2-7, with D maybe TRBD2 (7 bases). The CDR3 covers 14 residues. CDR1 and CDR2 from the germline V gene are LNHNV and YYDKDF (reference sequence). V was shortened by 0 bases and J by 7 bases, with 13 bases between the two germline ends. CDR3 DNA sequence: TGTGCCACCAGCAGAGATCGGGGGAGGGGGGAGCAGTACTTC. Translated, it gives CATSRDRGRGEQYF.

The J gene is TRBJ2-7, the V gene TRBV4-1, with 11 bases aligning to TRBD2. The germline CDR1 and CDR2 sequences are MGHRA and YSYEKL. With V trimmed by 3 bases and J by 2 bases, 9 bases remained unmatched. CDR3 length: 17 residues. Here the CDR3 DNA reads TGCGCCAGCAGCCAGGACTTAACTAGCGGGAGTCCCTACGAGCAGTACTTC. Its protein product is CASSQDLTSGSPYEQYF.

V gene TRBV19 combines with J gene TRBJ2-7; D not certain. V lost 4 bases to trimming and J lost 2 bases, with 18 bases between them. Germline CDR1 reads LNHDA; CDR2 reads SQIVND (reference sequence). The CDR3 consists of 16 residues. The DNA of the CDR3 is TGTGCCAGTAGTAATGTTTTTCTCAAACAGACCTACGAGCAGTACTTC. It is translated as CASSNVFLKQTYEQYF. Full variable domain (missing parts from reference TRBV19 and TRBJ2-7): DGGITQSPKYLFRKEGQNVTLSCEQNLNHDAMYWYRQDPGQGLRLIYYSQIVNDFQKGDIAEGYSVSREKKESFPLTVTSAQKNPTAFYLCASSNVFLKQTYEQYFGPGTRLTVT.

This sequence joins TRBV7-9 and TRBJ2-1, with no clear D. The V gene lost 1 base and the J gene lost 0 bases, with 4 bases spanning the gap. CDR3 size: 14 residues. Germline V gives CDR1 SEHNR, CDR2 FQNEAQ (reference sequence). The CDR3 nucleotides read TGTGCCAGCAGCTTAGTGAGCTCCTACAATGAGCAGTTCTTC. Its protein is CASSLVSSYNEQFF. The variable domain in full, completed from reference TRBV7-9 and TRBJ2-1, reads DTGVSQNPRHKITKRGQNVTFRCDPISEHNRLYWYRQTLGQGPEFLTYFQNEAQLEKSRLLSDRFSAERPKGSFSTLEIQRTEQGDSAMYLCASSLVSSYNEQFFGPGTRLTVL.